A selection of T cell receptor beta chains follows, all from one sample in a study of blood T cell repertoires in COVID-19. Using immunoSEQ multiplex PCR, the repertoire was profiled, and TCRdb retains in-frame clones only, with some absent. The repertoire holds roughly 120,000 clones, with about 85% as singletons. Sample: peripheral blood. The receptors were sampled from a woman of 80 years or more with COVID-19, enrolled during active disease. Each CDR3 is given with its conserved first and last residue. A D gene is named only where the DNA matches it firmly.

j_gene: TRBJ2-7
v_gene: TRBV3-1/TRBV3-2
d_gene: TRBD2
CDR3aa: CASSQGRRDYYEQYF

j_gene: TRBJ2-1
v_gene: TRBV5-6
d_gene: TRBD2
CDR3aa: CASSLGLAGSSYNEQFF

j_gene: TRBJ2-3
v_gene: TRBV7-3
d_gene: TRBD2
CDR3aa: CASSRGLVTDTQYF

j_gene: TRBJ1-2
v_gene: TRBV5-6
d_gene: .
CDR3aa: CASSLVQGIGYGYTF

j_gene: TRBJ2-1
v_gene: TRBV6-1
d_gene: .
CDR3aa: CASTSPQFRYNEQFF

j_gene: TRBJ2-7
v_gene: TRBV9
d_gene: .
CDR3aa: CASSVGSGETYEQYF

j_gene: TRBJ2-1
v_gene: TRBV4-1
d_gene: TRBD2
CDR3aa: CASSQVRATSGRVRYNEQFF

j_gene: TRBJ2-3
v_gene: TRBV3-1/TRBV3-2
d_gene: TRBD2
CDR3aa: CASSKGLAGRGTDTQYF

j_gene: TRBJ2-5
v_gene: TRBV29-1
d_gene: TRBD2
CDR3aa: CSVRLAGGETQYF

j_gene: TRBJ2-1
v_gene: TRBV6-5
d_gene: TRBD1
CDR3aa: CASSPTGGIYNEQFF

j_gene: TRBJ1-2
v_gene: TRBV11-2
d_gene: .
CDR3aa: CASSLPGLPHGYTF

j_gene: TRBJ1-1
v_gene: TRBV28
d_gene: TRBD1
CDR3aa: CASSSGGAGTEAFF